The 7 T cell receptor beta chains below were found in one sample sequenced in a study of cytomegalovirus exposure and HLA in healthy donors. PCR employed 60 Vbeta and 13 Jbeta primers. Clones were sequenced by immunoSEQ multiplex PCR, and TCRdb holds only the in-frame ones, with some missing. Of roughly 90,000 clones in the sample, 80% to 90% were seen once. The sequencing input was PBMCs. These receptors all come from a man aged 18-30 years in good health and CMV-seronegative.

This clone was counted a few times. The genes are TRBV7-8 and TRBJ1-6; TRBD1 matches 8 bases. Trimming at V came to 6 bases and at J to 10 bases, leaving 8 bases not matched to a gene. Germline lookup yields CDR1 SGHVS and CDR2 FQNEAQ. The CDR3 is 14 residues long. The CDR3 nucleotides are TGTGCCAGCAGTTCCCGACAGGGGAAATCACCCCTCCACTTT. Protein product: CASSSRQGKSPLHF.

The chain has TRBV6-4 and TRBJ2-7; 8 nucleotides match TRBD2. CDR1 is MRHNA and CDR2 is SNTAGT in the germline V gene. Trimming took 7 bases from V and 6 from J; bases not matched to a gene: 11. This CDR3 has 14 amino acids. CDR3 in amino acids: CASIAGRAEFEQYF. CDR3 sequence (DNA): TGTGCCAGCATCGCCGGGAGGGCGGAATTCGAGCAGTACTTC.

The CDR3 protein is CASSVVGGNTIYF. The CDR3 DNA reads as TGCGCCAGCAGTGTTGTCGGTGGAAACACCATATATTTT. The V gene is TRBV5-1, the J gene TRBJ1-3; D is undetermined. V was clipped by 5 bases and J by 3 bases, with 9 bases between them. Germline V CDR1 and CDR2: SGHRS, YFSETQ. CDR3 length: 13 amino acids.

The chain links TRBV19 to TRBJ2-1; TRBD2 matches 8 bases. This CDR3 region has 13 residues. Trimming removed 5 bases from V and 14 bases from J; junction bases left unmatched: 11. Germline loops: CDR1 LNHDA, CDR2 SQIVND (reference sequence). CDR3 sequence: CASSAGLALKKFF. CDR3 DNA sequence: TGTGCCAGTAGTGCCGGACTAGCTCTAAAAAAGTTCTTC.

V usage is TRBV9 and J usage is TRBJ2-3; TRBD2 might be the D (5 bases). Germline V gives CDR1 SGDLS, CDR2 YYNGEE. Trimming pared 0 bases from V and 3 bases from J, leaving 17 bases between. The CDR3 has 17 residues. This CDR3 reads CASSVEGGGLRTDTQYF. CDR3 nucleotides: TGTGCCAGCAGCGTAGAAGGTGGTGGACTGAGAACAGATACGCAGTATTTT.

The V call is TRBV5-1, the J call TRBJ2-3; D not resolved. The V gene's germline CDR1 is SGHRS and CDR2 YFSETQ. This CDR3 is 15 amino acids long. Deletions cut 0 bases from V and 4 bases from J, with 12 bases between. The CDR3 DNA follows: TGCGCCAGCAGCTTGGATGGTAGGAGTTCAGATACGCAGTATTTT. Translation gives CASSLDGRSSDTQYF.

The CDR3 loop reads CASSDRTGNEKLFF. The CDR3 DNA follows: TGTGCCAGCAGCGACAGGACAGGGAATGAAAAACTGTTTTTT. This chain links TRBV5-4 with TRBJ1-4, with TRBD1 matching 8 bases. Trimming removed 4 bases from V and 5 bases from J; junction bases left unmatched: 4. This CDR3 is built from 14 residues. CDR1 is SGHNT, CDR2 YYREEE, per germline (reference sequence).